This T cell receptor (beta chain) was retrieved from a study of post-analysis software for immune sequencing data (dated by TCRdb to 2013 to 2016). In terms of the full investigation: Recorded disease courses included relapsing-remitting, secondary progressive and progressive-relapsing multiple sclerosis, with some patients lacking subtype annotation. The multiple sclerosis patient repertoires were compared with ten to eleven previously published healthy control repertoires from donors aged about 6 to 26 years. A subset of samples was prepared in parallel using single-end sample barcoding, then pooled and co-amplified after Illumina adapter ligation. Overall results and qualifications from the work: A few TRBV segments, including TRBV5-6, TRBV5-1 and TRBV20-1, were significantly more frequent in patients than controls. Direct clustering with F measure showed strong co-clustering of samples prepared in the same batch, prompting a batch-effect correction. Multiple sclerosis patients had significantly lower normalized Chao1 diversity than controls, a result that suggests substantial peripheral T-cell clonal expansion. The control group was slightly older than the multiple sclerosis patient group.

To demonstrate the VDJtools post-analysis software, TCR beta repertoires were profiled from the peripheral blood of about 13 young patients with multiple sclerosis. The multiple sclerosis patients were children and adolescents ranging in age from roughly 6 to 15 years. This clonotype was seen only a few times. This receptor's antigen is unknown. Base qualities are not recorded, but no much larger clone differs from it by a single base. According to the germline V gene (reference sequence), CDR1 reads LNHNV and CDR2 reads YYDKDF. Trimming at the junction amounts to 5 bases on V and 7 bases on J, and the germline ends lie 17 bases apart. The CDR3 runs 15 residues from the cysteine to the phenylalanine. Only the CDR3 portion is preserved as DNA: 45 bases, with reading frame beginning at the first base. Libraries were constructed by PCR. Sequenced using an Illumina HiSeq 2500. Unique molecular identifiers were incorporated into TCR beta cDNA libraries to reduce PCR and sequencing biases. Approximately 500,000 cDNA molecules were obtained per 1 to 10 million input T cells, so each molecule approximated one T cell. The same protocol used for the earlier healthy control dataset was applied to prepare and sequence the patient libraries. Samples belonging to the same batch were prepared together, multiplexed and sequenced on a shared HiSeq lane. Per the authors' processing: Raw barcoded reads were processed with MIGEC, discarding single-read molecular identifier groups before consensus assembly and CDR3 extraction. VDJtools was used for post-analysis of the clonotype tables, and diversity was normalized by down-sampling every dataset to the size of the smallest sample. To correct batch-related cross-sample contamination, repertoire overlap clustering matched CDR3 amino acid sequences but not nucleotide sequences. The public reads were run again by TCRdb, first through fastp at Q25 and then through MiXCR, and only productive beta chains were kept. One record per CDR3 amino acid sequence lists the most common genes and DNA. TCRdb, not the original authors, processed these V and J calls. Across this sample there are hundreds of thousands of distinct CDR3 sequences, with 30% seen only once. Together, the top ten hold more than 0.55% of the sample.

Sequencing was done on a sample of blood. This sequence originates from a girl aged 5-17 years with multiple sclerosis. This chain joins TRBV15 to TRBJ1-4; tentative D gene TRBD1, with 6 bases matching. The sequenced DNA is TGTGCCACCAGCGGTCGAGAGGGGGGAATTGAAAAACTGTTTTTT. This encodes CATSGREGGIEKLFF.